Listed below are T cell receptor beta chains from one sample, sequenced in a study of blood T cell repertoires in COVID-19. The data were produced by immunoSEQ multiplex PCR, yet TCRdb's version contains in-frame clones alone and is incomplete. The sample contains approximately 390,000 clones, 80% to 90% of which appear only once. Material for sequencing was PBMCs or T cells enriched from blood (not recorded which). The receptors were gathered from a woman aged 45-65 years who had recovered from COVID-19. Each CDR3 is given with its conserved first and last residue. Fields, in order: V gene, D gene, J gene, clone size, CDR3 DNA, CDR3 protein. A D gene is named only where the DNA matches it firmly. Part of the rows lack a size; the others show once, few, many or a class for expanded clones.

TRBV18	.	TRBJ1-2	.	TGTGCCAGCTCACCGAGCCCCGGGGGACTCTATGGCTACACCTTC	CASSPSPGGLYGYTF
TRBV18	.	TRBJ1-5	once	TGTGCCAGCTCAAGTGACAGGCATCAGCCCCAGCATTTT	CASSSDRHQPQHF
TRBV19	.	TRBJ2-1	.	TGTGCCAGTAGTCCAGTTCCCGGACTTAACTCCTACAATGAGCAGTTCTTC	CASSPVPGLNSYNEQFF
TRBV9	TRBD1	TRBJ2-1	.	TGTGCCAGCAGCGCTTGGACAGGTTCCAATGAGCAGTTCTTC	CASSAWTGSNEQFF
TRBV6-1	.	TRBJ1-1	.	TGTGCCAGCAGTGATTCGGGGGGGGTTGAAGCTTTCTTT	CASSDSGGVEAFF
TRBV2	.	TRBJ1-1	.	TGTGCCAGCAAGGGAAGGGGCAGCCAACCGCGAGCTTTCTTT	CASKGRGSQPRAFF
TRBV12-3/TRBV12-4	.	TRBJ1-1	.	TGTGCCAGCAGTTTAGGCTCTCGGGGAGAAGCTTTCTTT	CASSLGSRGEAFF
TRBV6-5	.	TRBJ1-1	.	TGTGCCAGCAGTTTTAGCTGGTCCCGCCACACTGAAGCTTTCTTT	CASSFSWSRHTEAFF
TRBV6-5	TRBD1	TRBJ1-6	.	TGTGCCAGCAGTTACGACAGGGGACGGAGTTCACCCCTCCACTTT	CASSYDRGRSSPLHF
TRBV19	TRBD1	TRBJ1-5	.	TGTGCCAGTAACACCGACAGGGCTAGCAATCAGCCCCAGCATTTT	CASNTDRASNQPQHF
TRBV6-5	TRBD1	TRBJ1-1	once	TGTGCCAGCAGATTGGGACAGGGTCTCGAAGCTTTCTTT	CASRLGQGLEAFF
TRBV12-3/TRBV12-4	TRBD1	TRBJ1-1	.	TGTGCCAGCAGTTGGGACAGGGACACTGAAGCTTTCTTT	CASSWDRDTEAFF
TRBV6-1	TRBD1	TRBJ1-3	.	TGTGCCAGCAGTGAGCCTAGGGGGCGTGGAAACACCATATATTTT	CASSEPRGRGNTIYF
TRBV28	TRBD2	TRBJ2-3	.	TGTGCCAGCAGCCGAGTTAGGGCGGGGGGGCGAGATACGCAGTATTTT	CASSRVRAGGRDTQYF
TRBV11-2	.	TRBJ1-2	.	TGTGCCAGCAGCTTGGACCTCGGGGATGGCTACACCTTC	CASSLDLGDGYTF
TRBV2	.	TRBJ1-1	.	TGTGCCAGCAGAGACAGTCCGATAAACACTGAAGCTTTCTTT	CASRDSPINTEAFF
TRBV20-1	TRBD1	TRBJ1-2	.	TGCAGTGCTAGTAAGGGGGCTGATGGCTACACCTTC	CSASKGADGYTF
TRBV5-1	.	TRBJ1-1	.	TGCGCCAGCAGCTTGAGGTTCGAGGGGAACACTGAAGCTTTCTTT	CASSLRFEGNTEAFF
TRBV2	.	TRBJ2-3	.	TGTGCCAGCAGCCCCCCTGGGCTAGCCCGCACAGATACGCAGTATTTT	CASSPPGLARTDTQYF
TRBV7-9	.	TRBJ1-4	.	TGTGCCAGCAGCTTAGTATTGTCAACTAATGAAAAACTGTTTTTT	CASSLVLSTNEKLFF
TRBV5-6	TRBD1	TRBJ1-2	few	TGTGCCAGCAGCTTAGGGGGCGCTAGGGGCTACACCTTC	CASSLGGARGYTF
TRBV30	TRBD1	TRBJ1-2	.	TGTGCCTGTCACAATACCGGGACAGAATATGGCTACACCTTC	CACHNTGTEYGYTF
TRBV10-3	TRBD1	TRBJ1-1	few	TGTGCCATCAGACCCCCCGGACAGGGGAGCACTGAAGCTTTCTTT	CAIRPPGQGSTEAFF
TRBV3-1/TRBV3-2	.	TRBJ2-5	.	TGTGCCAGCAGCCCTGGGGGCTTGGAGACCCAGTACTTC	CASSPGGLETQYF
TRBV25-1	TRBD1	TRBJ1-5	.	TGTGCCAGCGGGGGGACAGGCAGGGATCAGCCCCAGCATTTT	CASGGTGRDQPQHF
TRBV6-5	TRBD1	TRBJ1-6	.	TGTGCCAGCAAAGGGACAGCGACATCACCCCTCCACTTT	CASKGTATSPLHF
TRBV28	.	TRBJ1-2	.	TGTGCCACTATGAAGACGGGCTATGGCTACACCTTC	CATMKTGYGYTF
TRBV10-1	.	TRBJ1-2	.	TGCGCCAGCAGTGAGCTGGCAGGGCACTATGGCTACACCTTC	CASSELAGHYGYTF
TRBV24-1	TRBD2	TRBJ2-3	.	TGTGCCACCAGTGACTCAACGCCGGGGGGGCCAGATACGCAGTATTTT	CATSDSTPGGPDTQYF
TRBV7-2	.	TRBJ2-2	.	TGTGCCAGCAGCTTACGTACGGGCCGGGGCACCGGGGAGCTGTTTTTT	CASSLRTGRGTGELFF
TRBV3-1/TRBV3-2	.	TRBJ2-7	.	TGTGCCAGCAGCTCGTCCCCCGGGACACTCTCCTACGAGCAGTACTTC	CASSSSPGTLSYEQYF
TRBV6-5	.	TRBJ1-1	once	TGTGCCAGCAGGGCATGGAACACTGAAGCTTTCTTT	CASRAWNTEAFF
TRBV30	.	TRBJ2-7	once	TGTGCCTGGTCTGCCCAGGGATTAGGCGAGCAGTACTTC	CAWSAQGLGEQYF
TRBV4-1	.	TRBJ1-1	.	TGCGCCAGCAGCCAAGTCTCAGGGTTGAACACTGAAGCTTTCTTT	CASSQVSGLNTEAFF
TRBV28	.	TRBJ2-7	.	TGTGCCAGCAGTTCCCCGTCGGGTGAGCAGTACTTC	CASSSPSGEQYF
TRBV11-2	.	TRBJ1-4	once	TGTGCCAGCAGCCCTCGGGCAGGGGCTTTGAATGAAAAACTGTTTTTT	CASSPRAGALNEKLFF
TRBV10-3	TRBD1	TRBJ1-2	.	TGTGCCATCAGCCAACAGGGGGCGATCTATGGCTACACCTTC	CAISQQGAIYGYTF
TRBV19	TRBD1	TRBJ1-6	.	TGTGCCAGTAATGGACAGGGGGCGTCCCCCCTCCACTTT	CASNGQGASPLHF
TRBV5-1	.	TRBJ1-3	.	TGCGCCAGCAGCGATATCCCAGGTACAGGAAACACCATATATTTT	CASSDIPGTGNTIYF
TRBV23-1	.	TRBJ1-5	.	TGCGCCAGCAGTCATCCGACAGGTGCCATCAATCAGCCCCAGCATTTT	CASSHPTGAINQPQHF
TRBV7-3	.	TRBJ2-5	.	TGTGCCAGCAGCGACGCACAGGGGAGGGAGACCCAGTACTTC	CASSDAQGRETQYF
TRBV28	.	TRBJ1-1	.	TGTGCCAGCAGCCTTATGCACTACACTGAAGCTTTCTTT	CASSLMHYTEAFF
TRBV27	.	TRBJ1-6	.	TGTGCCAGCAGTCCCCCGGGGAGGAATTCACCCCTCCACTTT	CASSPPGRNSPLHF
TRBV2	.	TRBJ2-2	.	TGTGCCAGCACAGGACAATACAACACCGGGGAGCTGTTTTTT	CASTGQYNTGELFF
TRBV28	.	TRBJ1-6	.	TGTGCCAGCGCCTATCCGTCAAGCTCCTATAATTCACCCCTCCACTTT	CASAYPSSSYNSPLHF